These T cell receptor beta chains were read from a single sample in a study of patients and donors after allogeneic stem cell transplantation. TCRdb analysed the RT-PCR reads with MiXCR anew, one entry per CDR3 protein. The data show 150,000 to 200,000 distinct CDR3 sequences, about a quarter seen once. The material sequenced was blood, either unsorted or a sorted T cell fraction (not recorded which). The receptors were sampled from a human donor who was either an allogeneic HSCT recipient or a stem cell or donor lymphocyte infusion donor (not recorded which). It is not recorded whose cells these are; they may come from a transplant donor. The CDR3 runs from the conserved cysteine through the conserved F or W. D genes are given only for firm matches. Clone size appears in some rows only: once, few, many, or a class for an expanded clone.

clone_size: NA; d_call: TRBD1; v_call: TRBV3-1; j_call: TRBJ2-1; cdr3_nt: TGTGCCAGCAGCCAAGGGGGACAGGGCGGTGAGCAGTTCTTC; cdr3_aa: CASSQGGQGGEQFF
clone_size: NA; d_call: NA; v_call: TRBV19; j_call: TRBJ1-2; cdr3_nt: TGTGCCAGTAGTACCCGTCCGGGGCGGGACTATGGCTACACCTTC; cdr3_aa: CASSTRPGRDYGYTF
clone_size: NA; d_call: NA; v_call: TRBV30; j_call: TRBJ2-3; cdr3_nt: TGTGCCTGGAGTGTAATCGTGTCGGGCAGTCCGGGAGATACGCAGTATTTT; cdr3_aa: CAWSVIVSGSPGDTQYF
clone_size: NA; d_call: NA; v_call: TRBV20-1; j_call: TRBJ1-5; cdr3_nt: TGCAGTGCTTCCCTTGCCGACAGTTCTTATAGCAATCAGCCCCAGCATTTT; cdr3_aa: CSASLADSSYSNQPQHF
clone_size: few; d_call: NA; v_call: TRBV20-1; j_call: TRBJ2-1; cdr3_nt: TGCAGTGCTAGAGGAGGTGAGCAGTTCTTC; cdr3_aa: CSARGGEQFF
clone_size: many; d_call: NA; v_call: TRBV12-3/TRBV12-4; j_call: TRBJ1-4; cdr3_nt: TGTGCCAGCAGTTCCCAGGGTAATGAAAAACTGTTTTTT; cdr3_aa: CASSSQGNEKLFF
clone_size: NA; d_call: TRBD1; v_call: TRBV6-5; j_call: TRBJ2-7; cdr3_nt: TGTGCCAGCAGTTACGGGACAGCAAGCTACGAGCAGTACTTC; cdr3_aa: CASSYGTASYEQYF
clone_size: NA; d_call: NA; v_call: TRBV7-9; j_call: TRBJ2-7; cdr3_nt: TGTGCCAGCAGCTCCGGCTACCACTCCTACGAGCAGTACTTC; cdr3_aa: CASSSGYHSYEQYF
clone_size: NA; d_call: NA; v_call: TRBV6-6; j_call: TRBJ2-7; cdr3_nt: TGTGCCAGCAGTTACTCGAATAGCCACGAGCAGTACTTC; cdr3_aa: CASSYSNSHEQYF
clone_size: NA; d_call: NA; v_call: TRBV4-3; j_call: TRBJ2-4; cdr3_nt: TGCGCCAGCAGCCAAGACTTGGGACTAGCCAAAAACATTCAGTACTTC; cdr3_aa: CASSQDLGLAKNIQYF
clone_size: many; d_call: NA; v_call: TRBV5-1; j_call: TRBJ1-6; cdr3_nt: TGCGCCAGCAGCTTGTCGTCGAGGAATTCACCCCTCCACTTT; cdr3_aa: CASSLSSRNSPLHF
clone_size: few; d_call: NA; v_call: TRBV7-9; j_call: TRBJ1-6; cdr3_nt: TGTGCCAGCAGCTCTGGGACGCCCTCACCCCTCCACTTT; cdr3_aa: CASSSGTPSPLHF
clone_size: NA; d_call: TRBD1; v_call: TRBV3-1; j_call: TRBJ2-7; cdr3_nt: TGTGCCAGCAGCCAAGAACAGGGGGTACACCCCTACGAGCAGTACTTC; cdr3_aa: CASSQEQGVHPYEQYF
clone_size: NA; d_call: TRBD1; v_call: TRBV6-5; j_call: TRBJ1-2; cdr3_nt: TGTGCCAGCAGTAGACAGGGGGCATTTGGCTACACCTTC; cdr3_aa: CASSRQGAFGYTF
clone_size: NA; d_call: NA; v_call: TRBV21-1; j_call: TRBJ2-6; cdr3_nt: TGTGCCAGCAATCAGGGGGAGGCCAACGTCCTGACTTTC; cdr3_aa: CASNQGEANVLTF
clone_size: few; d_call: NA; v_call: TRBV9; j_call: TRBJ2-3; cdr3_nt: TGTGCCAGCAGCGTAGGTGGATGGACAGATACGCAGTATTTT; cdr3_aa: CASSVGGWTDTQYF
clone_size: NA; d_call: TRBD1; v_call: TRBV20-1; j_call: TRBJ2-7; cdr3_nt: TGCAGTGCTAGAGCCGGACAGGGGAGAACCTACGAGCAGTACTTC; cdr3_aa: CSARAGQGRTYEQYF
clone_size: many; d_call: NA; v_call: TRBV20-1; j_call: TRBJ1-2; cdr3_nt: TGCAGTGGCCGCTTAGTGGGTGGCTACACCTTC; cdr3_aa: CSGRLVGGYTF